The rows below give T cell receptor beta chains drawn from one sample of a study of PD-1 blockade in classical Hodgkin lymphoma. Generated by immunoSEQ multiplex PCR, the TCRdb table keeps only in-frame clones and is missing some. This sample has approximately 47,000 clones; roughly 93% occur once, and the top ten carry over 4%. Sample: peripheral blood mononuclear cells (PBMCs). These receptors were obtained from a human donor with classical Hodgkin lymphoma. Each CDR3 is given with its conserved first and last residue. The D gene is left open where the match is weak. Clone size is not always given. Where it is, it says once, few, many or a class for expanded clones.

j_gene | v_gene | abundance | d_gene | CDR3nt | CDR3aa
TRBJ1-1 | TRBV7-9 | NA | NA | TGTGCCAGCAGCTATACGGAGAACACTGAAGCTTTCTTT | CASSYTENTEAFF
TRBJ1-3 | TRBV2 | NA | NA | TGTGCCAGCAGTGTGGGAGGATCTCGCTCTGGAAACACCATATATTTT | CASSVGGSRSGNTIYF
TRBJ1-5 | TRBV28 | NA | NA | TGTGCCAGCAGTTTATACGGCTATCGGGCCTCTAAGGTAAATCAGCCCCAGCATTTT | CASSLYGYRASKVNQPQHF
TRBJ2-3 | TRBV9 | NA | TRBD2 | TGTGCCAGCAGCTTGAGCGGGGCCTCTAGCACAGATACGCAGTATTTT | CASSLSGASSTDTQYF
TRBJ1-4 | TRBV9 | NA | TRBD1 | TGTGCCAGCAGCGGTCAGACAGGGGACACCGGAGAAAAACTGTTTTTT | CASSGQTGDTGEKLFF
TRBJ2-1 | TRBV7-2 | NA | NA | TGTGCCAGCAGCTTAGCGGTCCGCAATGAGCAGTTCTTC | CASSLAVRNEQFF
TRBJ1-1 | TRBV9 | NA | NA | TGTGCCAGCAGCGTAGGGGGGGCCGAGGACACTGAAGCTTTCTTT | CASSVGGAEDTEAFF
TRBJ2-3 | TRBV27 | NA | TRBD2 | TGTGCCAGCGAGGGCGGGAGCGGTACAGATACGCAGTATTTT | CASEGGSGTDTQYF
TRBJ1-5 | TRBV28 | NA | TRBD1 | TGTGCCAGCAGAAAGACAGGGGGCGGCAATCAGCCCCAGCATTTT | CASRKTGGGNQPQHF
TRBJ2-7 | TRBV6-5 | NA | TRBD2 | TGTGCCAGCAGTTACGGCAGACTAGCTACGTACGAGCAGTACTTC | CASSYGRLATYEQYF
TRBJ1-1 | TRBV13 | NA | NA | TGTGCCAGCAGCTTGCGGTTAAAGCGGGAAGCTTTCTTT | CASSLRLKREAFF
TRBJ1-2 | TRBV7-3 | NA | NA | TGTGCCAGCAGCTTAAGCCCAGGAGCTAACTATGGCTACACCTTC | CASSLSPGANYGYTF
TRBJ2-1 | TRBV10-1 | NA | TRBD2 | TGCGCCAGGGGAGGGGACTACCGAGAACGCAATGAGCAGTTCTTC | CARGGDYRERNEQFF
TRBJ1-2 | TRBV6-6 | NA | NA | TGTGCCAGCACCCCCTTAGGGGTTGGCGGCTACACCTTC | CASTPLGVGGYTF
TRBJ2-1 | TRBV6-1 | NA | NA | TGTGCCAGCAGTGAAGGGGCGGGTTTACGGGACTACAATGAGCAGTTCTTC | CASSEGAGLRDYNEQFF
TRBJ2-3 | TRBV6-1 | NA | NA | TGTGCCAGCAGTGAAGTAACGGGTGTGGGGACAGATACGCAGTATTTT | CASSEVTGVGTDTQYF
TRBJ1-1 | TRBV14 | once | TRBD1 | TGTGCCAGCAGCCAGATTGAGGGACAGGGGAACACTGAAGCTTTCTTT | CASSQIEGQGNTEAFF
TRBJ2-3 | TRBV14 | NA | NA | TGTGCCAGCAGTACCGGGACATGGCAGTATTTT | CASSTGTWQYF
TRBJ2-1 | TRBV6-5 | NA | NA | TGTGCCAGCAGCTATAGCGGAGTCTCCTACAATGAGCAGTTCTTC | CASSYSGVSYNEQFF
TRBJ2-1 | TRBV9 | NA | TRBD2 | TGTGCCAGCAGCGCTAGAAGCGGGAGCTCCTACAATGAGCAGTTCTTC | CASSARSGSSYNEQFF
TRBJ2-3 | TRBV15 | NA | NA | TGTGCCACCAGCAGGGGCACAGATACGCAGTATTTT | CATSRGTDTQYF
TRBJ2-5 | TRBV2 | NA | TRBD2 | TGTGCCAGCAGCGCGACTAGCGGTGTCCTCGAGACCCAGTACTTC | CASSATSGVLETQYF